The subject of this entry is one T cell receptor beta chain. Participant ages covered about 18 to 89 years across 24 US areas. Participants' reported clinical history set cohort assignment. This sample was taken from a study of blood T cell repertoires in COVID-19. Per the germline V gene, CDR1 is SGHAT and CDR2 is FQNNGV. The CDR3 consists of 17 residues. J lost 3 bases, V lost 3 bases, and 9 bases had no gene match. Original data processing: Researchers report that nucleated cell counts were estimated from reference gene primer amplification. TCRdb keeps only in-frame clones here, not all; method: immunoSEQ multiplex PCR. The V and J calls and clone size are taken from that table; D and trimming were inferred from the DNA. The table shows around 250,000 clones, with roughly 91% occurring only once.

The specimen sequenced was PBMCs or T cells enriched from blood (not recorded which). J is TRBJ2-7 and V is TRBV11-2, with 12 bases lining up with TRBD1. This clonotype was obtained from a woman under 40 who had recovered from COVID-19. The CDR3 DNA follows: TGTGCCAGCAGCTTCAGCTCCGGGACAGGGGGCGTCTACGAGCAGTACTTC. Amino acids: CASSFSSGTGGVYEQYF.